A selection of T cell receptor beta chains follows, all from one sample in a study of T cell changes during pregnancy in multiple sclerosis. Sequencing was performed with immunoSEQ multiplex PCR; in TCRdb, only in-frame clones are kept and a portion is missing. The sample has over 25,000 clones; about nine tenths are singletons. The input for sequencing was CD4+ T cells from peripheral blood mononuclear cells, taken in the second trimester of pregnancy. These receptors were obtained from a female donor in good health, enrolled as a control in a pregnancy study. Each CDR3 is given with its conserved first and last residue. A D gene is named only where the DNA matches it firmly.

>TRBJ1-2|TRBV18|-
TGTGCCAGCTCGGGTGTGACAGGTTCTTCGAATGGCTACACCTTC
CASSGVTGSSNGYTF
>TRBJ1-5|TRBV7-2|-
TGTGCCAGCAGCTTACACAGGGATAATCAGCCCCAGCATTTT
CASSLHRDNQPQHF
>TRBJ2-1|TRBV27|TRBD2
TGTGCCAGCAGCCCAGCGGGCGGGAGGGCGTCCTACAATGAGCAGTTCTTC
CASSPAGGRASYNEQFF
>TRBJ1-6|TRBV2|-
TGTGCCAGCAGTGACGGCTCTTTCGGGGGGTCACCCCTCCACTTT
CASSDGSFGGSPLHF
>TRBJ2-7|TRBV10-3|TRBD2
TGTGCCATCACTCGACTAGCGGGGGGGCCAGTCAACGAGCAGTACTTC
CAITRLAGGPVNEQYF
>TRBJ1-5|TRBV11-3|-
TGTGCCAGCAGCTTAGTTATGGGGGGACGGCAGCCCCAGCATTTT
CASSLVMGGRQPQHF
>TRBJ1-2|TRBV30|-
TGTGCCTGGTCTACCGTTGGGAGAGTCAGGCCCCCCTATGGCTACACCTTC
CAWSTVGRVRPPYGYTF
>TRBJ2-5|TRBV10-3|TRBD2
TGTGCCATCAGAGCGGGGACCGGGGAGACCCAGTACTTC
CAIRAGTGETQYF
>TRBJ1-6|TRBV5-4|-
TGTGCCAGCAGCCCGGACTCCTCCAAACCCCTCCACTTT
CASSPDSSKPLHF
>TRBJ2-5|TRBV7-6|TRBD2
TGTGCCAGCAGCTTATATAGCGGGAGCCCAGAGACCCAGTACTTC
CASSLYSGSPETQYF